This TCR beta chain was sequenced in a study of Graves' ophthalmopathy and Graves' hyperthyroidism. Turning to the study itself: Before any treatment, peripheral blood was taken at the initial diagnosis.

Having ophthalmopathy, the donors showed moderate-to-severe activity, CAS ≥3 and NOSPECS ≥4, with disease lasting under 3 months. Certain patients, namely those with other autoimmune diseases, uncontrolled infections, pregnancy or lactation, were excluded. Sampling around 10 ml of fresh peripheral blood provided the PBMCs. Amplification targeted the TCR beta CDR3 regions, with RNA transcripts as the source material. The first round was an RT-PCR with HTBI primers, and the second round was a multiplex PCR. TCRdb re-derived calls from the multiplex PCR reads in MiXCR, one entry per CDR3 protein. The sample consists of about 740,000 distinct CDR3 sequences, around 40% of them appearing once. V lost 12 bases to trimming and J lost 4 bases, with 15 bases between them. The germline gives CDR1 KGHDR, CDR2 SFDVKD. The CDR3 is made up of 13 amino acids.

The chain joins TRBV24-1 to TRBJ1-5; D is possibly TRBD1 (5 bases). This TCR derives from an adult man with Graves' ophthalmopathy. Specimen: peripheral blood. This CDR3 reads CAWSVWGNQPQHF. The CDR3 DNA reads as TGTGCCTGGAGTGTATGGGGGAATCAGCCCCAGCATTTT.